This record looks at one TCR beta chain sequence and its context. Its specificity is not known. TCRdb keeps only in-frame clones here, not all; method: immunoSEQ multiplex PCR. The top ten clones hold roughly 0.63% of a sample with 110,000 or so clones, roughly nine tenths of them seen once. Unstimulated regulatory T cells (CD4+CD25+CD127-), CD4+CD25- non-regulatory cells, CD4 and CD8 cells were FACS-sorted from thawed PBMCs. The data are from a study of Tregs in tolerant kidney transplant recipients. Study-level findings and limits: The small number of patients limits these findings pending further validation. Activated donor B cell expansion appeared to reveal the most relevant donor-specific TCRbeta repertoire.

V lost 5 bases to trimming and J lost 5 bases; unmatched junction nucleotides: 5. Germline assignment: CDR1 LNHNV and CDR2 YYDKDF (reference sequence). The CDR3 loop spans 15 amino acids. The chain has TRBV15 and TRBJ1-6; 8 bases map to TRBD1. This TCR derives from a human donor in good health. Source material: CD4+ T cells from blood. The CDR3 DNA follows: TGTGCCACCAGCGCCGGACAGGGACATAATTCACCCCTCCACTTT. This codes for CATSAGQGHNSPLHF.